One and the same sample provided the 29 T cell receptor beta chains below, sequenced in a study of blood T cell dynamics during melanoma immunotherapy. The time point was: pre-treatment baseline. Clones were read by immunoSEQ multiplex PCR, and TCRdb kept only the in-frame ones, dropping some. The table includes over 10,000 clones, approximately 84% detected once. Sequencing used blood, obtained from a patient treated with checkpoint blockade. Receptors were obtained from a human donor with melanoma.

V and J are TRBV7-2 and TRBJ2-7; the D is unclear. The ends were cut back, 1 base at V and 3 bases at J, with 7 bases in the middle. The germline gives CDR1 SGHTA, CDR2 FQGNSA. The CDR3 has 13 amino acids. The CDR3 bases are TGTGCCAGCAGCTTAGGGCAGTACTACGAGCAGTACTTC. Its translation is CASSLGQYYEQYF.

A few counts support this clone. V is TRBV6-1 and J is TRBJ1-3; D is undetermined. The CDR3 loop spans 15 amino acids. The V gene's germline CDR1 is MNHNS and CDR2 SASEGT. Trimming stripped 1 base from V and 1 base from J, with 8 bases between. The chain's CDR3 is CASSEDDKSGNTIYF. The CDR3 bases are TGTGCCAGCAGTGAAGATGACAAATCTGGAAACACCATATATTTT.

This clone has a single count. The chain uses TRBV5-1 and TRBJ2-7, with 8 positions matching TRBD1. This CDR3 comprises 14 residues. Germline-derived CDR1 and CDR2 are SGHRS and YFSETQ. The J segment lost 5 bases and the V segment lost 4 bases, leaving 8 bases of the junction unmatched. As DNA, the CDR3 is TGCGCCAGCAGCGGAGGACAGGGTCGCAACGAGCAGTACTTC. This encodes CASSGGQGRNEQYF. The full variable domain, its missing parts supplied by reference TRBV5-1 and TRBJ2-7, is KAGVTQTPRYLIKTRGQQVTLSCSPISGHRSVSWYQQTPGQGLQFLFEYFSETQRNKGNFPGRFSGRQFSNSRSEMNVSTLELGDSALYLCASSGGQGRNEQYFGPGTRLTVT.

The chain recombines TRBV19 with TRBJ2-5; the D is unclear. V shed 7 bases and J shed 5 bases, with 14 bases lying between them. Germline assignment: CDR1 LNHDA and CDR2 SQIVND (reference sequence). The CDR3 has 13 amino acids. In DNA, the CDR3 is TGTGCCAGTAAAGGTTTGCAGTGGGAGACCCAGTACTTC. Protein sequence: CASKGLQWETQYF.

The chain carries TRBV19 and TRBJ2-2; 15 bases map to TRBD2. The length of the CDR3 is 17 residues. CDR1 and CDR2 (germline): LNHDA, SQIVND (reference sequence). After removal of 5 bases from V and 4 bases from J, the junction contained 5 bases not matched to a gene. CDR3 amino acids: CASSGLAGGLGTGELFF. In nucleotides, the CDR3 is TGTGCCAGTAGTGGACTAGCGGGGGGGCTGGGCACCGGGGAGCTGTTTTTT. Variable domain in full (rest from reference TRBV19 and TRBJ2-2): DGGITQSPKYLFRKEGQNVTLSCEQNLNHDAMYWYRQDPGQGLRLIYYSQIVNDFQKGDIAEGYSVSREKKESFPLTVTSAQKNPTAFYLCASSGLAGGLGTGELFFGEGSRLTVL.

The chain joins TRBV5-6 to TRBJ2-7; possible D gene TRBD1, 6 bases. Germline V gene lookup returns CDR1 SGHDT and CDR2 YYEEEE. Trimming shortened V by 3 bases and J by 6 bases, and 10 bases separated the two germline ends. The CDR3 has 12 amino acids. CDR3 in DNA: TGTGCCAGCAGCTACCAGGGGCGCGAGCAGTACTTC. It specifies CASSYQGREQYF. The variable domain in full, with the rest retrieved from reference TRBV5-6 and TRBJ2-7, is DAGVTQSPTHLIKTRGQQVTLRCSPKSGHDTVSWYQQALGQGPQFIFQYYEEEERQRGNFPDRFSGHQFPNYSSELNVNALLLGDSALYLCASSYQGREQYFGPGTRLTVT.

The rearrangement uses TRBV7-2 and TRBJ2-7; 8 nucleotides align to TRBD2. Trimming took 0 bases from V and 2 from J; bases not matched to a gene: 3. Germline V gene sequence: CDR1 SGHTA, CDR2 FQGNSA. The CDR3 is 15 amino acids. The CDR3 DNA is TGTGCCAGCAGCTTAGCGCGGGGGGTTCCCTACGAGCAGTACTTC. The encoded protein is CASSLARGVPYEQYF.

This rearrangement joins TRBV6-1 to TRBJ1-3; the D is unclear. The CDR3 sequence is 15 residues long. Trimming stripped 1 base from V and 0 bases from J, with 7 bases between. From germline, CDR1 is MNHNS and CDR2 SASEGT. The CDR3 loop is CASSEGLYSGNTIYF. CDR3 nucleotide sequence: TGTGCCAGCAGTGAAGGACTGTACTCTGGAAACACCATATATTTT.

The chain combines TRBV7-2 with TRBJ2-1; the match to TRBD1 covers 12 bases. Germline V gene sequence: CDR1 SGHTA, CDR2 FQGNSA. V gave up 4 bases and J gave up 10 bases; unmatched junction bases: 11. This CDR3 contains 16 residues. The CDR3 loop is CASSSQPGQGAWEQFF. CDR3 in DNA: TGTGCCAGCAGCTCGCAACCGGGACAGGGGGCTTGGGAGCAGTTCTTC.

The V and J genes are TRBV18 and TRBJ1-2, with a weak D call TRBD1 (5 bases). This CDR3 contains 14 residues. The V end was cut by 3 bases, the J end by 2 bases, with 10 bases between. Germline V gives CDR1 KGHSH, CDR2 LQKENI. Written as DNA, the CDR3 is TGTGCCAGCTCACCTGACAGCCCCAACTATGGCTACACCTTC. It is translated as CASSPDSPNYGYTF.

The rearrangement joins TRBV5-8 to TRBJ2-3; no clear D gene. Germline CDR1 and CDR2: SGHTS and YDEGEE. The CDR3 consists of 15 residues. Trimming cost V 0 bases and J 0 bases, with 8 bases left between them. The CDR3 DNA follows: TGTGCCAGCAGCTTGGACACATCTAGCACAGATACGCAGTATTTT. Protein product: CASSLDTSSTDTQYF.

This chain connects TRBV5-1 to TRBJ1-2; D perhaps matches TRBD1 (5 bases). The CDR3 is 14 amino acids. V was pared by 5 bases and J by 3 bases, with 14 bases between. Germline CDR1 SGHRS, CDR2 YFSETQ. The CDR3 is CASSPQGLDYGYTF. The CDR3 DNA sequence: TGCGCCAGCAGTCCGCAGGGTTTGGACTATGGCTACACCTTC.

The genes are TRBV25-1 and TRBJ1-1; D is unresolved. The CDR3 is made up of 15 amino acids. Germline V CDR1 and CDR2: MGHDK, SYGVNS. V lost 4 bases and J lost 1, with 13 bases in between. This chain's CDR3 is CASSAPGRGNTEAFF. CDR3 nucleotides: TGTGCCAGCAGTGCCCCCGGACGGGGGAACACTGAAGCTTTCTTT.

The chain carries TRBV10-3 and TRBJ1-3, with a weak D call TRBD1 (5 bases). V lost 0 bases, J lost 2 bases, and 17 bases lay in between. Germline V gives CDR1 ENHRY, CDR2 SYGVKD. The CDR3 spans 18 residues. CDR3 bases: TGTGCCATCAGTGAGTCGACGGGCAGGGTTCTGGCTGGAAACACCATATATTTT. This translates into CAISESTGRVLAGNTIYF.

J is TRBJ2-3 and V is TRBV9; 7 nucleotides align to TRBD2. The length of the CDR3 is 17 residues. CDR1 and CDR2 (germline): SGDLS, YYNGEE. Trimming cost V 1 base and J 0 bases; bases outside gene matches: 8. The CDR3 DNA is TGTGCCAGCAGCGTACCCTTACTAGCGACTAGCACAGATACGCAGTATTTT. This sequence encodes CASSVPLLATSTDTQYF.

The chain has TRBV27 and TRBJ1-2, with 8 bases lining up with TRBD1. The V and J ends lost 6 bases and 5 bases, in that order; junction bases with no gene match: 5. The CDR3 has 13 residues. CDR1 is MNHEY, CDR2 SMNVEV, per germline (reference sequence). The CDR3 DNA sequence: TGTGCCAGCAGACTACAGGGGGAGTATGGCTACACCTTC. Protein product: CASRLQGEYGYTF.

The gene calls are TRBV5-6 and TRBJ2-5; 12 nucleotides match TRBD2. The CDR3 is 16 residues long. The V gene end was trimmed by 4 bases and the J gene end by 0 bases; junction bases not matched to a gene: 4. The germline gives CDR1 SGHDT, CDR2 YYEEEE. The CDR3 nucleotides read TGTGCCAGCAGCCCCGGACTAGCGGGGTACCAAGAGACCCAGTACTTC. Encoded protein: CASSPGLAGYQETQYF.

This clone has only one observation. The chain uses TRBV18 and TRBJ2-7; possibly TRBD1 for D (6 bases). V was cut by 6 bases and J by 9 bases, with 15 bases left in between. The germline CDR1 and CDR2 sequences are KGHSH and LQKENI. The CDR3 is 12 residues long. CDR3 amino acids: CASSPDLGGQYF. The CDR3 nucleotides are TGTGCCAGCTCGCCCGACTTAGGGGGGCAGTACTTC.

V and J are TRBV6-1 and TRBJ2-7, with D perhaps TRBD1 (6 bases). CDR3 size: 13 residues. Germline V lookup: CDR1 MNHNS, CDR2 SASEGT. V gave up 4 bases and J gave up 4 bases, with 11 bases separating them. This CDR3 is CASSAQQGYEQYF. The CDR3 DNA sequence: TGTGCCAGCAGTGCGCAGCAGGGGTACGAGCAGTACTTC.

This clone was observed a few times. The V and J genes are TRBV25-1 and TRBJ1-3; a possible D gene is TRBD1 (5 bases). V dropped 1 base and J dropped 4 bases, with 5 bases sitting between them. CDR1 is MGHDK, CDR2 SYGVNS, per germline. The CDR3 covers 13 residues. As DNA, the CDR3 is TGTGCCAGCAGTGAATGGGGGGGAAACACCATATATTTT. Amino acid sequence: CASSEWGGNTIYF.

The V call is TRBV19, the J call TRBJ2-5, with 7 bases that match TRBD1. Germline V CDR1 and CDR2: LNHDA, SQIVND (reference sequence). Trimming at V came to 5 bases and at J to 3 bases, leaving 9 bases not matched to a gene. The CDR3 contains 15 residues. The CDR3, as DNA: TGTGCCAGTAGTCGTGGGACAGAATTAAAAGAGACCCAGTACTTC. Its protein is CASSRGTELKETQYF.

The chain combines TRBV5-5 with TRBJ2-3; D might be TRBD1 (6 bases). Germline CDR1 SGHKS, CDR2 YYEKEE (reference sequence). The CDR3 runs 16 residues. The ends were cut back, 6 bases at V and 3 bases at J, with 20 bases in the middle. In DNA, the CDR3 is TGTGCCAGCACCCTTGTTCCCGGGGACACAACAGATACGCAGTATTTT. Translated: CASTLVPGDTTDTQYF.

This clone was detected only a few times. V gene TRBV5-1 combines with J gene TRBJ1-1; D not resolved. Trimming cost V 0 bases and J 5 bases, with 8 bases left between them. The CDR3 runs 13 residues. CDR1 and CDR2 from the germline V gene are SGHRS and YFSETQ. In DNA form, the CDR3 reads TGCGCCAGCAGCTTGGGGGCCGGGACTGAAGCTTTCTTT. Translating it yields CASSLGAGTEAFF. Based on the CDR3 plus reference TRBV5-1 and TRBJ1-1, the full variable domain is KAGVTQTPRYLIKTRGQQVTLSCSPISGHRSVSWYQQTPGQGLQFLFEYFSETQRNKGNFPGRFSGRQFSNSRSEMNVSTLELGDSALYLCASSLGAGTEAFFGQGTRLTVV.

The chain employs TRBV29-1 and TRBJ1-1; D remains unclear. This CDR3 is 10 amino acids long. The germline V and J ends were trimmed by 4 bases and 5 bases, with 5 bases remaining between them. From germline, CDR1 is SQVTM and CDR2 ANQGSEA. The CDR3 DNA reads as TGCAGCGTTGGCTGGACTGAAGCTTTCTTT. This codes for CSVGWTEAFF. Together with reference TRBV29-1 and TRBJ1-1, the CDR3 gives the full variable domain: SAVISQKPSRDICQRGTSLTIQCQVDSQVTMMFWYRQQPGQSLTLIATANQGSEATYESGFVIDKFPISRPNLTFSTLTVSNMSPEDSSIYLCSVGWTEAFFGQGTRLTVV.

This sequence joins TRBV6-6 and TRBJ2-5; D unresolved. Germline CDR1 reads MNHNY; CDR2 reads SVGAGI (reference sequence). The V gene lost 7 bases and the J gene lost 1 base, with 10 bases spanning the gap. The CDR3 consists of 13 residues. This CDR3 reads CASTAQLQETQYF. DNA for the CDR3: TGTGCCAGCACCGCCCAACTCCAAGAGACCCAGTACTTC.

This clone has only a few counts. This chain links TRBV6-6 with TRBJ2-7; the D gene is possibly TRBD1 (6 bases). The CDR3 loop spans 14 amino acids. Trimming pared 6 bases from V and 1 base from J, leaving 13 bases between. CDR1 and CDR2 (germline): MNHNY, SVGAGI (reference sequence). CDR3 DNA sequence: TGTGCCAGCAGGAGGACAGCGGATTCCTACGAGCAGTACTTC. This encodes CASRRTADSYEQYF.

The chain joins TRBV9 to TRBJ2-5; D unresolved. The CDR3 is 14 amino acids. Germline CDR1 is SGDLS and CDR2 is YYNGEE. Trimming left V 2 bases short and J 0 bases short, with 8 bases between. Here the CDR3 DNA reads TGTGCCAGCAGCGTGTGGGCGGACCAAGAGACCCAGTACTTC. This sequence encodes CASSVWADQETQYF.

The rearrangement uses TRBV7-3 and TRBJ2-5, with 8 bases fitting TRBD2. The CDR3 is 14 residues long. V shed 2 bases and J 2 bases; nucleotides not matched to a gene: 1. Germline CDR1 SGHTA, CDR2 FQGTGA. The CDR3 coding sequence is TGTGCCAGCAGCTTAGGACTAGCTCAAGAGACCCAGTACTTC. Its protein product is CASSLGLAQETQYF.

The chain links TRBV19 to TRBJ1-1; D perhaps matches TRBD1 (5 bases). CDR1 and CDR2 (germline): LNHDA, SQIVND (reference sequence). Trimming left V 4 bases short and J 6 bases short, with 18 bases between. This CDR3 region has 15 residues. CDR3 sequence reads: CASSNQGVGFAEAFF. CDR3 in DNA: TGTGCCAGTAGTAACCAGGGAGTTGGGTTCGCTGAAGCTTTCTTT.